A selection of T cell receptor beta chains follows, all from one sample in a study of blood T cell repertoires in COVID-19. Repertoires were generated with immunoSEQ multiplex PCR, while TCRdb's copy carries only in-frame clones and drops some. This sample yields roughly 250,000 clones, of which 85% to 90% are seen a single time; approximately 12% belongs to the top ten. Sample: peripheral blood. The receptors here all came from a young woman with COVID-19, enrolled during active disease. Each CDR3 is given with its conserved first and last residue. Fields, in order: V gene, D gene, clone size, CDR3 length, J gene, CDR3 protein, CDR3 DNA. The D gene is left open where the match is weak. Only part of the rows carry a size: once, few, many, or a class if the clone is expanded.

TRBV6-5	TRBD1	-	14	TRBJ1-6	CASSYTGDGSPLHF	TGTGCCAGCAGTTATACAGGGGACGGATCACCCCTCCACTTT
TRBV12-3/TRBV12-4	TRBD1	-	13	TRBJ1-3	CASSQTGGDTIYF	TGTGCCAGCAGTCAGACAGGGGGGGACACCATATATTTT
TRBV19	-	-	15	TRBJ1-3	CASSRRVDSGNTIYF	TGTGCCAGTAGTCGACGGGTCGACTCTGGAAACACCATATATTTT
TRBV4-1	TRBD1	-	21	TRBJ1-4	CASSHSIFPGQGKAGNEKLFF	TGCGCCAGCAGCCATTCTATTTTTCCGGGACAGGGTAAAGCGGGTAATGAAAAACTGTTTTTT
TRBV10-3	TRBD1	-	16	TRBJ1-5	CAISENRGQAAQPQHF	TGTGCCATCAGTGAGAACAGGGGGCAGGCCGCGCAGCCCCAGCATTTT
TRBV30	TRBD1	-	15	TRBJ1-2	CAWSVLGQGGSGYTF	TGTGCCTGGAGTGTACTAGGACAGGGGGGCTCGGGCTACACCTTC
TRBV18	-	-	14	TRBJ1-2	CASSPESGIYGYTF	TGTGCCAGCTCACCAGAGTCAGGGATCTATGGCTACACCTTC
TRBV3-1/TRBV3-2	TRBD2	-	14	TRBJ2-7	CASSLRWGGHEQYF	TGTGCCAGCAGCCTACGATGGGGGGGACACGAGCAGTACTTC
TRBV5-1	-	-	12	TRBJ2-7	CASSPGYYEQYF	TGCGCCAGCTCCCCGGGTTACTACGAGCAGTACTTC
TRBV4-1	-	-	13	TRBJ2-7	CASSQATGATEYF	TGCGCCAGCAGCCAGGCGACAGGAGCCACAGAGTACTTC
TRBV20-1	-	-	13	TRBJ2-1	CSASTTAYNEQFF	TGCAGTGCTAGTACGACTGCCTACAATGAGCAGTTCTTC
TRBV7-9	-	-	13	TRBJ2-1	CASRPPAKYEQFF	TGTGCCAGCAGACCCCCAGCGAAGTATGAGCAGTTCTTC
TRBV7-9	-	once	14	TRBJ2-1	CASSIDNSYNEQFF	TGTGCCAGCAGCATCGACAACTCCTACAATGAGCAGTTCTTC
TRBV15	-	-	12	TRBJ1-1	CATSRDRGEAFF	TGTGCCACCAGCAGAGATCGAGGAGAAGCTTTCTTT
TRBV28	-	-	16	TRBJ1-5	CASSLALTGHNQPQHF	TGTGCCAGCAGTCTGGCCTTGACAGGTCACAATCAGCCCCAGCATTTT
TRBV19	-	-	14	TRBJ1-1	CASRWGGLNTEAFF	TGTGCCAGTAGGTGGGGGGGCCTAAACACTGAAGCTTTCTTT
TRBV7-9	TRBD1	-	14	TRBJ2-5	CASRQTGVWETQYF	TGTGCCAGCAGGCAGACAGGGGTGTGGGAGACCCAGTACTTC
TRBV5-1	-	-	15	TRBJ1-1	CASSLGLLGNTEAFF	TGCGCCAGCAGCTTAGGACTATTAGGGAACACTGAAGCTTTCTTT
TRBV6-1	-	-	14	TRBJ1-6	CASSPRSGGSPLHF	TGTGCCAGCAGTCCCCGATCCGGTGGTTCACCCCTCCACTTT
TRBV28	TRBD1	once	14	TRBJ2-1	CASSRTGNYNEQFF	TGTGCCAGCTCTCGGACAGGGAATTATAATGAGCAGTTCTTC
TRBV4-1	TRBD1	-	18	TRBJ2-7	CASSQEYAGTGIFHEQYF	TGCGCCAGCAGCCAGGAATATGCCGGGACAGGGATTTTCCACGAGCAGTACTTC
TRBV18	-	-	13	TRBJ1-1	CASSPSQNTEAFF	TGTGCCAGCTCACCGTCCCAGAACACTGAAGCTTTCTTT
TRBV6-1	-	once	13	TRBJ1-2	CASSGATGYGYTF	TGTGCCAGCAGTGGAGCTACAGGTTATGGCTACACCTTC
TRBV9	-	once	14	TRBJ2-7	CASSFQTSGSEQYF	TGTGCCAGCAGCTTCCAGACTAGTGGTAGCGAGCAGTACTTC